This TCR beta chain was sequenced in a study of T cells in Graves' hyperthyroidism and ophthalmopathy. Lactation, pregnancy, other autoimmune disease or uncontrolled infection excluded patients. As for this clonotype: Its antigen is not identified. This may stem from a read error, because a much larger clone lies one nucleotide away.

In germline, CDR1 is SGHDT, CDR2 YYEEEE. The CDR3 contains 13 residues. Trimming stripped 6 bases from V and 2 bases from J, with 12 bases between. Whole-study findings and limits: Progression to ophthalmopathy was predicted a median of about 6.6 months early. Blood shared most expanded thyroid clonotypes above 0.001.

Regions amplified from RNA transcripts were the TCR beta CDR3 regions. With the HTBI primer set, the TCR CDR3 went through a first round of RT-PCR. TCRdb re-derived calls from the multiplex PCR reads in MiXCR, one entry per CDR3 protein. Here the sample spans 250,000 to 300,000 distinct CDR3 sequences, about 15% being singletons. The chain carries TRBV5-6 and TRBJ2-7; D unclear. This TCR came from a woman aged 40 to 49 with Graves' hyperthyroidism that later progressed to Graves' ophthalmopathy. The sequenced material came from blood. The CDR3 spells CASILTAPYEQYF. The CDR3 bases are TGTGCCAGCATCTTAACTGCACCCTACGAGCAGTACTTC.